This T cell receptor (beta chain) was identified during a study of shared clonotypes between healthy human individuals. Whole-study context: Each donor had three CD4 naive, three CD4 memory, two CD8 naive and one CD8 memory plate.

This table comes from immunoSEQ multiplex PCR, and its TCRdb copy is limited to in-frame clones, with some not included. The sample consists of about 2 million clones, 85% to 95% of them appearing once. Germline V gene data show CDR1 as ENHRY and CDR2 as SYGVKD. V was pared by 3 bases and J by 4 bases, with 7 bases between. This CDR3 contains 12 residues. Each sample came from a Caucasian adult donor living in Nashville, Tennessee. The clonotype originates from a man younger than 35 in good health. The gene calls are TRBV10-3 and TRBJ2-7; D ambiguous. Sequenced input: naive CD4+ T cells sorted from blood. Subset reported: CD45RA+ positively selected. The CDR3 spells CAISDSDYEQYF. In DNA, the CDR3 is TGTGCCATCAGTGACAGCGATTACGAGCAGTACTTC.